The 19 T cell receptor beta chains reported below all come from one sample, sequenced in a study of human T cells and chemical hapten exposure. One entry per CDR3 protein results from TCRdb running MiXCR on the RACE reads. The sample lists tens of thousands of distinct CDR3 sequences, roughly 9.7% occurring once. Specified time point: pre-sensitization, week 0. The treatment is: therapeutic diphenylcyclopropenone sensitization with weekly scalp DPC. The starting material was whole blood, obtained in connection with sensitization to the hapten diphenylcyclopropenone (DPC). Receptors were obtained from a woman aged 45-59 years with alopecia areata. Some clones in this sample may be carry-over from other donors' samples.

This clonotype was detected many times. The chain employs TRBV28 and TRBJ2-7, with D maybe TRBD1 (6 bases). This CDR3 contains 17 residues. Looked up from germline, CDR1 is MDHEN and CDR2 is SYDVKM. Trimming removed 6 bases from V and 2 bases from J, with 23 bases in between. The CDR3 DNA reads as TGTGCCAGCAGCTTAATAACCTGGACAGTCGATGCCTACGAGCAGTACTTC. It translates to CASSLITWTVDAYEQYF.

This clonotype was seen many times. The chain recombines TRBV27 with TRBJ1-1; 10 nucleotides line up with TRBD1. This CDR3 comprises 14 residues. J gave up 4 bases and V 6 bases, and 5 bases lay outside the gene matches. Germline V lookup: CDR1 MNHEY, CDR2 SMNVEV (reference sequence). The CDR3 spells CASSRDRGFTEAFF. CDR3 DNA: TGTGCCAGCAGCCGGGACAGGGGCTTCACTGAAGCTTTCTTT.

This clonotype was seen once. This rearrangement joins TRBV28 to TRBJ1-5; D possibly corresponds to TRBD1 (6 bases). Germline-derived CDR1 and CDR2 are MDHEN and SYDVKM. V was trimmed by 3 bases and J by 13 bases, leaving 10 bases between them. This CDR3 is 11 amino acids long. CDR3 sequence (DNA): TGTGCCAGCAGTTTTCGGACAGCGCAGCATTTT. Its protein product is CASSFRTAQHF.

This clonotype has a count of ten or more. The rearrangement links TRBV7-8 to TRBJ2-6, with 7 bases lining up with TRBD1. CDR1 is SGHVS and CDR2 is FQNEAQ in the germline V gene. CDR3 length: 17 amino acids. After removal of 4 bases from V and 0 bases from J, the junction contained 6 bases not matched to a gene. The DNA for the CDR3 is TGTGCCAGCAGCTCACCCTACAGGGGCTCTGGGGCCAACGTCCTGACTTTC. It yields the protein CASSSPYRGSGANVLTF.

This clonotype occurred once. The CDR3 carries no conserved terminal phenylalanine or tryptophan, so it likely arises from a read error. The V call is TRBV3-1, the J call TRBJ2-7; D is unclear. CDR1 is LGHDT and CDR2 is YNNKEL in the germline V gene (reference sequence). The CDR3 spans 11 residues. Trimming removed 1 base at V and 7 bases at J, with 5 bases between. The DNA of the CDR3 is TGTGCCAGCAGCCAAGTGGGGGAGCAGTACTTA. This sequence encodes CASSQVGEQYL.

This clonotype has more than one count but fewer than ten. The V and J genes are TRBV28 and TRBJ2-7, with TRBD2 identical over 9 bases. Per germline, CDR1 MDHEN and CDR2 SYDVKM. CDR3 length equals 14 residues. V trimming: 6 bases; J trimming: 3 bases; junction bases outside the gene matches: 6. CDR3: CASRPSGNIYEQYF. CDR3 nucleotides: TGTGCCAGCAGACCTAGCGGGAATATCTACGAGCAGTACTTC.

At least ten counts were recorded for this clonotype. The chain employs TRBV29-1 and TRBJ1-3; D unclear. Germline CDR1 reads SQVTM; CDR2 reads ANQGSEA. V lost 1 base to trimming and J lost 1 base, with 2 bases between them. This CDR3 has 12 amino acids. CDR3 coding DNA: TGCAGCGTTGAAGTGTCTGGAAACACCATATATTTT. This translates into CSVEVSGNTIYF.

The chain is built from TRBV18 and TRBJ1-1; D is uncertain. V was trimmed by 5 bases and J by 9 bases, leaving 13 bases between them. The CDR3 covers 12 residues. Germline V gene data show CDR1 as KGHSH and CDR2 as LQKENI. CDR3 region: CASSGNSPQAFF. Written as DNA, the CDR3 is TGTGCCAGCTCAGGGAATAGTCCCCAAGCTTTCTTT.

This clonotype was found many times. This sequence joins TRBV5-1 and TRBJ1-2; TRBD1 might be the D (5 bases). CDR3 length equals 18 residues. Germline loops: CDR1 SGHRS, CDR2 YFSETQ. Trimming removed 2 bases from V and 4 bases from J, with 24 bases in between. The CDR3 DNA reads as TGCGCCAGCAGCTTTGACAGTGTCCCCTATCTTGCCCCCTATGGCTACACCTTC. Translating it yields CASSFDSVPYLAPYGYTF.

This clonotype has a count of ten or more. As DNA, the CDR3 is TGTGCCAGCAGTTCCGACCGGACTAGCGGGAGAGCAGATACGCAGTATTTT. Its protein product is CASSSDRTSGRADTQYF. The gene calls are TRBV6-2 or TRBV6-3 and TRBJ2-3; TRBD2 agrees at 13 bases. With V trimmed by 4 bases and J by 4 bases, 8 bases remained unmatched. Germline V lookup: CDR1 MNHEY, CDR2 SVGEGT. The CDR3 totals 17 residues.

This clonotype was counted ten times or more. V usage is TRBV24-1 and J usage is TRBJ2-1; 10 bases agree with TRBD1. There are 16 residues in the CDR3. Germline V gives CDR1 KGHDR, CDR2 SFDVKD. V shed 1 base and J 8 bases; nucleotides not matched to a gene: 7. CDR3 region: CATSDFGQGGKDEQFF. CDR3 nucleotides: TGTGCCACCAGTGATTTTGGACAGGGGGGGAAAGATGAGCAGTTCTTC.

The gene calls are TRBV20-1 and TRBJ2-1; D is unclear. V was trimmed by 0 bases and J by 1 base, leaving 10 bases between them. The CDR3 sequence is 15 residues long. From germline, CDR1 is DFQATT and CDR2 SNEGSKA (reference sequence). DNA of the CDR3: TGCAGTGCTAGAGATCTCGACCGGTCCTACAATGAGCAGTTCTTC. Its translation: CSARDLDRSYNEQFF.

This clonotype was detected ten times or more. The J gene is TRBJ1-2, the V gene TRBV28; 7 bases are a match to TRBD1. J was trimmed by 10 bases and V by 10 bases; bases with no gene match: 12. The CDR3 consists of 12 residues. Germline V gives CDR1 MDHEN, CDR2 SYDVKM. In DNA, the CDR3 is TGTGCCACCATCTCTTCGACAGGGCCCTACACCTTC. As protein: CATISSTGPYTF.

This clonotype was recorded a few times. This rearrangement joins TRBV6-6 to TRBJ1-6, with D perhaps matching TRBD1 (5 bases). V was trimmed by 5 bases and J by 3 bases, leaving 11 bases between them. The CDR3 length is 15 residues. Germline lookup yields CDR1 MNHNY and CDR2 SVGAGI (reference sequence). The CDR3 nucleotides are TGTGCCAGCAGTCCCGGGGCCCGCTATAATTCACCCCTCCACTTT. It translates to CASSPGARYNSPLHF.

The chain is built from TRBV30 and TRBJ1-2; the D is unclear. V lost 1 base to trimming and J lost 7 bases, with 13 bases between them. CDR1 and CDR2 (germline): GTSNPN, SVGIG (reference sequence). This CDR3 has 13 amino acids. The CDR3 region has the DNA TGTGCCTGGAGTGAAGGCAGCGGATTTGGCTACACCTTC. Protein: CAWSEGSGFGYTF. Drawing the rest from reference TRBV30 and TRBJ1-2, the complete variable domain is SQTIHQWPATLVQPVGSPLSLECTVEGTSNPNLYWYRQAAGRGLQLLFYSVGIGQISSEVPQNLSASRPQDRQFILSSKKLLLSDSGFYLCAWSEGSGFGYTFGSGTRLTVV.

This clonotype was counted many times. The chain uses TRBV4-3 and TRBJ2-5, with D uncertain. The germline V gene has CDR1 LGHNA and CDR2 YSLEER. Trimming cost V 3 bases and J 0 bases, with 8 bases left between them. The CDR3 spans 14 residues. CDR3 sequence reads: CASSHLRDQETQYF. As DNA, the CDR3 is TGCGCCAGCAGCCACCTCCGGGACCAAGAGACCCAGTACTTC.

This clonotype was seen a handful of times. The V and J genes are TRBV12-3 or TRBV12-4 and TRBJ1-2; D gene ambiguous. The ends were cut back, 4 bases at V and 4 bases at J, with 10 bases in the middle. The CDR3 sequence is 13 residues long. The CDR3 is CASSSQTPYGYTF. CDR3 nucleotides: TGTGCCAGCAGTTCGCAAACTCCCTATGGCTACACCTTC.

The CDR3 loop reads CASSRSTGIRPEAFF. The CDR3 region has the DNA TGTGCCAGCAGCCGATCGACAGGAATACGACCTGAAGCTTTCTTT. The V and J genes are TRBV7-2 and TRBJ1-1, with TRBD1 as a possible D gene (6 bases). The CDR3 extends over 15 amino acids. V was pared by 5 bases and J by 6 bases, with 19 bases between. Germline V gene data show CDR1 as SGHTA and CDR2 as FQGNSA. Combining the CDR3 with reference TRBV7-2 and TRBJ1-1 gives the whole variable domain GAGVSQSPSNKVTEKGKDVELRCDPISGHTALYWYRQSLGQGLEFLIYFQGNSAPDKSGLPSDRFSAERTGGSVSTLTIQRTQQEDSAVYLCASSRSTGIRPEAFFGQGTRLTVV.

The sample holds many counts of this clonotype. The gene calls are TRBV4-2 and TRBJ2-7, with TRBD1 matching over 7 bases. There are 15 residues in the CDR3. Germline CDR1 and CDR2: LGHNA and YNFKEQ. V lost 0 bases, J lost 0 bases, and 2 bases stayed unmatched. The CDR3 region is CASSQDTGDSYEQYF. CDR3 in DNA: TGTGCCAGCAGCCAAGATACAGGGGACTCCTACGAGCAGTACTTC.